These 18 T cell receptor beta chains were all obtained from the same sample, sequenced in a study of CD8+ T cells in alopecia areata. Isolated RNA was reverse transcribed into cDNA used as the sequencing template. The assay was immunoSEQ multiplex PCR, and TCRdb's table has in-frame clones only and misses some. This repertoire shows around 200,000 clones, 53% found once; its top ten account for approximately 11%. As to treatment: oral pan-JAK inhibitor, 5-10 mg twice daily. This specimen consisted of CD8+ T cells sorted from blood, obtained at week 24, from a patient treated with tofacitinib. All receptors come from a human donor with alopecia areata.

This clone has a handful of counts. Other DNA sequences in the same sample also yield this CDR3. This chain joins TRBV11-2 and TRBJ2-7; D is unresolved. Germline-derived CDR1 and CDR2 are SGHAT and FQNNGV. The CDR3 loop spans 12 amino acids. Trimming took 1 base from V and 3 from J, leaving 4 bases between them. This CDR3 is CASSLGSYEQYF. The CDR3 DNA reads TGTGCCAGCAGCTTAGGCAGCTACGAGCAGTACTTC. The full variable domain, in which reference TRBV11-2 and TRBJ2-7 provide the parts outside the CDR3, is EAGVAQSPRYKIIEKRQSVAFWCNPISGHATLYWYQQILGQGPKLLIQFQNNGVVDDSQLPKDRFSAERLKGVDSTLKIQPAKLEDSAVYLCASSLGSYEQYFGPGTRLTVT.

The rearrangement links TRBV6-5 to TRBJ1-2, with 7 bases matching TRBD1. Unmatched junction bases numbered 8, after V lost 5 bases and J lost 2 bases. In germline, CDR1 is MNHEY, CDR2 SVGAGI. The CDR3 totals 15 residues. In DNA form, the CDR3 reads TGTGCCAGCAGTATCTCTGACAGGGAAAACTATGGCTACACCTTC. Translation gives CASSISDRENYGYTF.

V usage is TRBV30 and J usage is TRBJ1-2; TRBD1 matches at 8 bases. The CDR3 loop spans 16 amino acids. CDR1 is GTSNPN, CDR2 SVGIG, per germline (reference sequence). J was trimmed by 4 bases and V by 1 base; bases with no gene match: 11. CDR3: CAWSAQGARDIYGYTF. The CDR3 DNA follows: TGTGCCTGGAGTGCTCAGGGGGCGAGAGATATCTATGGCTACACCTTC.

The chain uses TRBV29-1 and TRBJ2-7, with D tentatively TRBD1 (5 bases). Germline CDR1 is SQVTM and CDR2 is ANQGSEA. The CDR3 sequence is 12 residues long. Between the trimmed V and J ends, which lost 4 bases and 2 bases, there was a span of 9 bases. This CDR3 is CSVVTGAYEQYF. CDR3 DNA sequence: TGCAGCGTTGTCACAGGCGCCTACGAGCAGTACTTC.

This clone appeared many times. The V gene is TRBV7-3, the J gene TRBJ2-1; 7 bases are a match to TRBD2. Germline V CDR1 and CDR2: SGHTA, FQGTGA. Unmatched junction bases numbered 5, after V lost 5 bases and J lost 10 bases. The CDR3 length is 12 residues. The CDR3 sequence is CASSPGGPEQFF. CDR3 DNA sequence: TGTGCCAGCAGCCCGGGGGGACCGGAGCAGTTCTTC.

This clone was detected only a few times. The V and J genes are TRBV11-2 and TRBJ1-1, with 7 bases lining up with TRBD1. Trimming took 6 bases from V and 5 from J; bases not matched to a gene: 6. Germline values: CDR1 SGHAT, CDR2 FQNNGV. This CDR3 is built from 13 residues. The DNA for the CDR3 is TGTGCCAGCAGTAGGACAGGAGATACTGAAGCTTTCTTT. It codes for CASSRTGDTEAFF.

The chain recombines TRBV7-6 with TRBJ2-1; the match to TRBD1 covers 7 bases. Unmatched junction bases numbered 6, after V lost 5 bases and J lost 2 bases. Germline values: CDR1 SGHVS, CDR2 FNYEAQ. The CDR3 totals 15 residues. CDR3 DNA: TGTGCCAGCAGCCTTAGACAGGGTCCCTACAATGAGCAGTTCTTC. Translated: CASSLRQGPYNEQFF.

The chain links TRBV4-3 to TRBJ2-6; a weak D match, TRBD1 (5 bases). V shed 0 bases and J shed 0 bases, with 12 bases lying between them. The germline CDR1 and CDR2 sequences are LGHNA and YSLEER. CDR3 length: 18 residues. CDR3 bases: TGCGCCAGCAGCCAAGAAAACAGGCCACACTCTGGGGCCAACGTCCTGACTTTC. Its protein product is CASSQENRPHSGANVLTF.

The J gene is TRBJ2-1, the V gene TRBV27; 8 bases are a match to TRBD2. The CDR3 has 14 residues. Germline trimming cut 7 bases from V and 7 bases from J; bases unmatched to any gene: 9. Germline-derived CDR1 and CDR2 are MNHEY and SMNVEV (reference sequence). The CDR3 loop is CASTAGGQQNEQFF. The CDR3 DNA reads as TGTGCCAGCACGGCGGGGGGCCAACAAAATGAGCAGTTCTTC.

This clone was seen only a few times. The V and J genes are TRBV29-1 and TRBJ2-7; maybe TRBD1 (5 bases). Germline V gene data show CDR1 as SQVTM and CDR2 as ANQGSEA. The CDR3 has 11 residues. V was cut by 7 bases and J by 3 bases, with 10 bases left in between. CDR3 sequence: CSAEQGYEQYF. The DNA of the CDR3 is TGCAGCGCCGAGCAGGGCTACGAGCAGTACTTC.

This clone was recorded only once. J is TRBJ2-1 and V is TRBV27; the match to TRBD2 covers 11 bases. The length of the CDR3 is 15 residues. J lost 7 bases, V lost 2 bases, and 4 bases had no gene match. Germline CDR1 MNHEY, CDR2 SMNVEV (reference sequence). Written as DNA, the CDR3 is TGTGCCAGCAGTTTAGGGTCTAGCGGGGGGAATGAGCAGTTCTTC. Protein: CASSLGSSGGNEQFF.

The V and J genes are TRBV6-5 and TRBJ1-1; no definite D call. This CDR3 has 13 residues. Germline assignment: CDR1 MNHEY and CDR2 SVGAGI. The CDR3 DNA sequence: TGTGCTAGCCAGGTGGGTCGGAACACTGAAGCTTTCTTT. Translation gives CASQVGRNTEAFF.

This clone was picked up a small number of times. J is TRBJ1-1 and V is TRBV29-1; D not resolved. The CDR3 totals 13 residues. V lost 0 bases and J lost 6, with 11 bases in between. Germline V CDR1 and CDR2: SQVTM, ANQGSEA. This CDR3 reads CSVEEGTLAEAFF. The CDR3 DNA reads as TGCAGCGTTGAAGAGGGAACCTTGGCTGAAGCTTTCTTT.

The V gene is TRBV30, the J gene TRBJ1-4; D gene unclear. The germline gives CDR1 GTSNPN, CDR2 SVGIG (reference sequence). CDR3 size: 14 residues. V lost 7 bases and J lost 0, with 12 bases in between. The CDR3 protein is CALASGATNEKLFF. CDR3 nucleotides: TGTGCCTTGGCTTCAGGAGCAACTAATGAAAAACTGTTTTTT.

In DNA, the CDR3 is TGTGCCAGCAGCGTAGGGGCGGACTTCAATCAGCCCCAGCATTTT. This translates into CASSVGADFNQPQHF. The chain has TRBV9 and TRBJ1-5, with D hard to call. Germline CDR1 reads SGDLS; CDR2 reads YYNGEE. Trimming removed 0 bases from V and 3 bases from J, with 10 bases in between. This CDR3 region has 15 residues.

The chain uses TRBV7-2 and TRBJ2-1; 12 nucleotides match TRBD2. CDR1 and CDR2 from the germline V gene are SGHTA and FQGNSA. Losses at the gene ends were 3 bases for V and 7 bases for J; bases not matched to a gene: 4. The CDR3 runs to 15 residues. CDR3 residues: CASSFLAGGPNEQFF. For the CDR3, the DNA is TGTGCCAGCAGCTTTCTAGCGGGGGGGCCTAATGAGCAGTTCTTC.

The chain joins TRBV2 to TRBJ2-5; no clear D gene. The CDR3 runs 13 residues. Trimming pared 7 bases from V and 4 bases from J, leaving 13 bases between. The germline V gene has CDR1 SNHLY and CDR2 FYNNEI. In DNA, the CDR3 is TGTGCCAGCACCGTAGTTGGAAGAGAGACCCAGTACTTC. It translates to CASTVVGRETQYF.

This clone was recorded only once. The chain's CDR3 is CASSLTSTDTQYF. CDR3 bases: TGTGCCAGCAGCTTAACTAGCACAGATACGCAGTATTTT. The rearrangement uses TRBV13 and TRBJ2-3; no clear D. Trimming removed 2 bases from V and 0 bases from J, with 3 bases in between. Germline V gene sequence: CDR1 PRHDT, CDR2 FYEKMQ (reference sequence). There are 13 residues in the CDR3. The variable domain in full, with the rest retrieved from reference TRBV13 and TRBJ2-3, is AAGVIQSPRHLIKEKRETATLKCYPIPRHDTVYWYQQGPGQDPQFLISFYEKMQSDKGSIPDRFSAQQFSDYHSELNMSSLELGDSALYFCASSLTSTDTQYFGPGTRLTVL.